The 24 T cell receptor beta chains reported below all come from one sample, sequenced in a study of cytomegalovirus exposure and HLA in healthy donors (dated by TCRdb to 2016 to 2017). Preparation of the library involved the immunoSEQ multiplex PCR assay. The multiplex PCR relied on a mix of 60 forward primers for TCR Vbeta segments and 13 reverse primers for TCR Jbeta segments. TCRdb took this table from immuneACCESS and kept in-frame rearrangements with V and J called. Such tables lack part of the clones; where checked against another copy, unresolved V genes explain under half of the gap, and the rest is unexplained. Across this sample there are 150,000 to 200,000 clones, with approximately 79% seen only once. The ten largest clones add up to around 0.89% of the sample. Source material: PBMCs. The origin of the receptors is a woman in her 50s in good health and CMV-seropositive.

This clone was seen a handful of times. J is TRBJ2-3 and V is TRBV11-2, with D possibly TRBD2 on 7 matching bases. The CDR3 has 14 residues. V was cut by 4 bases and J by 4 bases, with 12 bases left in between. Germline-derived CDR1 and CDR2 are SGHAT and FQNNGV. The CDR3 sequence: CASSSTGRADTQYF. Written as DNA, the CDR3 is TGTGCCAGCAGCTCAACAGGGAGGGCAGATACGCAGTATTTT.

V gene TRBV5-8 combines with J gene TRBJ2-5; 13 bases are shared with TRBD2. The length of the CDR3 is 16 residues. The germline CDR1 and CDR2 sequences are SGHTS and YDEGEE. Unmatched junction bases numbered 3, after V lost 4 bases and J lost 0 bases. Written as DNA, the CDR3 is TGTGCCAGCAGCGTTGGACTAGCGGGAGACCAAGAGACCCAGTACTTC. Translated: CASSVGLAGDQETQYF.

This clone came up once. The V and J genes are TRBV30 and TRBJ1-2, with 8 bases aligning to TRBD1. The CDR3 consists of 14 residues. Germline assignment: CDR1 GTSNPN and CDR2 SVGIG (reference sequence). V lost 3 bases, J lost 4 bases, and 7 bases stayed unmatched. In DNA, the CDR3 is TGTGCCTGGAGCCGGGACAGGAAATCCTATGGCTACACCTTC. Protein product: CAWSRDRKSYGYTF.

The V call is TRBV7-2, the J call TRBJ1-2; D is perhaps TRBD1 (6 bases). Trimming pared 1 base from V and 8 bases from J, leaving 17 bases between. The CDR3 sequence is 15 residues long. CDR1 and CDR2 from the germline V gene are SGHTA and FQGNSA. Here the CDR3 reads CASSLEPAGTKGYTF. The DNA of the CDR3 is TGTGCCAGCAGCTTAGAACCCGCCGGGACAAAGGGCTACACCTTC.

The V call is TRBV7-2, the J call TRBJ2-1; tentatively, D is TRBD1 (6 bases). The CDR3 contains 15 residues. The germline CDR1 and CDR2 sequences are SGHTA and FQGNSA. V was trimmed by 8 bases and J by 0 bases, leaving 14 bases between them. CDR3: CASYTGKSSYNEQFF. The CDR3 DNA is TGTGCCAGCTACACAGGGAAAAGCTCCTACAATGAGCAGTTCTTC.

This clone was observed a few times. The chain couples TRBV25-1 to TRBJ2-7; D unresolved. The germline V and J ends were trimmed by 3 bases and 1 base, with 7 bases remaining between them. In germline, CDR1 is MGHDK, CDR2 SYGVNS. The CDR3 runs 13 residues. Here the CDR3 reads CASSDALSYEQYF. Here the CDR3 DNA reads TGTGCCAGCAGTGACGCACTATCCTACGAGCAGTACTTC.

This chain connects TRBV15 to TRBJ1-4, with D possibly matching TRBD1 (6 bases). Deletions cut 2 bases from V and 7 bases from J, with 14 bases between. This CDR3 contains 15 residues. Germline V gene data show CDR1 as LNHNV and CDR2 as YYDKDF (reference sequence). The DNA for the CDR3 is TGTGCCACCAGCAGACCCACAGGGATGGGTGAAAAACTGTTTTTT. Encoded protein: CATSRPTGMGEKLFF.

In its sample, this clone was seen a few times. V is TRBV5-4 and J is TRBJ1-1, with 7 bases aligning to TRBD1. V gave up 4 bases and J gave up 5 bases; unmatched junction bases: 8. The CDR3 is 14 amino acids. The germline gives CDR1 SGHNT, CDR2 YYREEE (reference sequence). In DNA form, the CDR3 reads TGTGCCAGCAGCGTCCCAGGGGGTAAGACTGAAGCTTTCTTT. This translates into CASSVPGGKTEAFF.

The chain combines TRBV28 with TRBJ2-7; tentatively, D is TRBD2 (6 bases). This CDR3 region has 15 residues. V lost 7 bases, J lost 1 base, and 17 bases lay in between. Germline CDR1 reads MDHEN; CDR2 reads SYDVKM. The CDR3 DNA follows: TGTGCCAGCATAGCGGCAGGGTTGTCTTCCTACGAGCAGTACTTC. Amino acid sequence: CASIAAGLSSYEQYF.

V and J are TRBV2 and TRBJ2-1; D gene unclear. This CDR3 is 15 amino acids long. V was trimmed by 1 base and J by 1 base, leaving 8 bases between them. CDR1 and CDR2 from the germline V gene are SNHLY and FYNNEI. CDR3 loop: CASSEGPVSYNEQFF. The CDR3 DNA reads TGTGCCAGCAGTGAAGGTCCGGTGTCCTACAATGAGCAGTTCTTC.

This chain uses TRBV2 with TRBJ1-2, with D possibly matching TRBD1 (6 bases). Trimming removed 6 bases from V and 4 bases from J, with 15 bases in between. This CDR3 comprises 14 residues. The germline CDR1 and CDR2 sequences are SNHLY and FYNNEI. The CDR3 sequence is CASRRETGIYGYTF. The CDR3 DNA reads TGTGCCAGCAGAAGGGAAACAGGGATCTATGGCTACACCTTC.

The chain links TRBV19 to TRBJ1-5, with no clear D. CDR1 is LNHDA and CDR2 is SQIVND in the germline V gene (reference sequence). Trimming removed 5 bases at V and 0 bases at J, with 11 bases between. This CDR3 has 15 residues. CDR3 DNA: TGTGCCAGTAGTGTGGTACAGACTAGCAATCAGCCCCAGCATTTT. Translation: CASSVVQTSNQPQHF.

This chain links TRBV7-3 with TRBJ1-1; D is possibly TRBD1 (6 bases). Per germline, CDR1 SGHTA and CDR2 FQGTGA. The CDR3 consists of 14 residues. V lost 5 bases, J lost 8 bases, and 18 bases lay in between. In DNA form, the CDR3 reads TGTGCCAGCAGCAACCGGCGGGGGCTATCGGAAGCTTTCTTT. Protein sequence: CASSNRRGLSEAFF.

This sequence joins TRBV30 and TRBJ2-2, with TRBD2 matching 8 bases. This CDR3 region has 14 residues. V lost 4 bases and J lost 3; bases outside the gene matches: 4. From germline, CDR1 is GTSNPN and CDR2 SVGIG (reference sequence). The CDR3 DNA reads TGTGCCTGGATGGCGGGGGGCTACACCGGGGAGCTGTTTTTT. Protein: CAWMAGGYTGELFF.

This clone was counted a single time. The chain joins TRBV2 to TRBJ2-5, with 7 nucleotides matching TRBD1. CDR1 and CDR2 (germline): SNHLY, FYNNEI. The CDR3 consists of 15 residues. V shed 5 bases and J 5 bases; nucleotides not matched to a gene: 11. The DNA for the CDR3 is TGTGCCAGCAGTCTACAGACAGGGCGAGGCGAGACCCAGTACTTC. Protein: CASSLQTGRGETQYF.

The chain couples TRBV5-1 to TRBJ2-6; 7 bases agree with TRBD1. Germline CDR1 is SGHRS and CDR2 is YFSETQ. V dropped 4 bases and J dropped 2; count of bases not matched to a gene: 3. The CDR3 length is 15 residues. The DNA of the CDR3 is TGCGCCAGCAGCCCCGACAGGGCTGGGGCCAACGTCCTGACTTTC. Amino acid sequence: CASSPDRAGANVLTF.

The chain links TRBV5-1 to TRBJ1-1, with D unresolved. Germline CDR1 SGHRS, CDR2 YFSETQ. V lost 3 bases to trimming and J lost 0 bases, with 15 bases between them. The CDR3 contains 16 residues. CDR3 loop: CASSSQIRGLNTEAFF. In nucleotides, the CDR3 is TGCGCCAGCAGCTCCCAAATCCGGGGTCTGAACACTGAAGCTTTCTTT.

This chain connects TRBV28 to TRBJ1-3; perhaps TRBD1 as D (5 bases). The CDR3 is 15 residues long. Trimming removed 6 bases at V and 0 bases at J, with 12 bases between. Germline CDR1 reads MDHEN; CDR2 reads SYDVKM. The CDR3 loop reads CASSGPGRSGNTIYF. As DNA, the CDR3 is TGTGCCAGCAGCGGTCCAGGGCGCTCTGGAAACACCATATATTTT.

The chain recombines TRBV5-1 with TRBJ2-6; D uncertain. Trimming shortened V by 4 bases and J by 0 bases, and 5 bases separated the two germline ends. The CDR3 is 14 amino acids. Germline lookup yields CDR1 SGHRS and CDR2 YFSETQ. DNA for the CDR3: TGCGCCAGCAGCATTATCTCTGGGGCCAACGTCCTGACTTTC. Residues: CASSIISGANVLTF.

The chain links TRBV7-2 to TRBJ2-2; TRBD2 matches at 11 bases. This CDR3 has 16 amino acids. Per germline, CDR1 SGHTA and CDR2 FQGNSA. V lost 1 base and J lost 6; bases outside the gene matches: 4. This CDR3 reads CASSLVSGGAAGELFF. CDR3 DNA: TGTGCCAGCAGCTTAGTTAGCGGGGGGGCGGCCGGGGAGCTGTTTTTT.

The chain carries TRBV5-1 and TRBJ2-2; TRBD1 matches at 8 bases. After removal of 3 bases from V and 4 bases from J, the junction contained 5 bases not matched to a gene. The CDR3 has 15 amino acids. The V gene's germline CDR1 is SGHRS and CDR2 YFSETQ. The CDR3 coding sequence is TGCGCCAGCAGCTGGGACAGGTCGGGCACCGGGGAGCTGTTTTTT. Translating gives CASSWDRSGTGELFF.

This rearrangement joins TRBV4-1 to TRBJ2-3; weak D call: TRBD1 (6 bases). The germline V gene has CDR1 MGHRA and CDR2 YSYEKL. The CDR3 is 13 residues long. V lost 6 bases and J lost 3, with 10 bases in between. CDR3 sequence (DNA): TGCGCCAGCAGGCCAACAGGGACAGATACGCAGTATTTT. Translation: CASRPTGTDTQYF.

This clone appeared once. The chain couples TRBV9 to TRBJ1-1; unclear D gene. The CDR3 runs to 13 residues. CDR1 SGDLS and CDR2 YYNGEE come from the germline V gene. Between the trimmed V and J ends, which lost 3 bases and 4 bases, there was a span of 10 bases. The DNA for the CDR3 is TGTGCCAGCAGCGAATATAGTGGCACTGAAGCTTTCTTT. Encoded protein: CASSEYSGTEAFF.

The chain recombines TRBV10-3 with TRBJ1-3; TRBD1 aligns across 10 bases. After removal of 3 bases from V and 4 bases from J, the junction contained 6 bases not matched to a gene. This CDR3 is built from 16 residues. The V gene's germline CDR1 is ENHRY and CDR2 SYGVKD. The CDR3 DNA is TGTGCCATCAGTGAACTGGGGACAGGGGCAGGAAACACCATATATTTT. Translating it yields CAISELGTGAGNTIYF.